This paragraph reports one T cell receptor (beta chain). This sample was included in a study of cytomegalovirus exposure and HLA in healthy donors. Study at large: Of more than 350 genotyped donors, approximately 80% clustered with self-reported Caucasian donors.

The V and J ends lost 5 bases and 0 bases, in that order; junction bases with no gene match: 13. The germline V gene has CDR1 SGDLS and CDR2 YYNGEE. This CDR3 region has 18 residues. This PCR relied on a set of 60 Vbeta primers and 13 Jbeta primers. Here immunoSEQ multiplex PCR was the method, and the copy in TCRdb shows in-frame clones only, minus some. The sample has around 190,000 clones, 70% to 80% seen once. The sample comprised PBMCs. The TCR comes from a woman in her 30s in good health and CMV-seronegative. J is TRBJ1-2 and V is TRBV9; TRBD1 aligns across 10 bases. The CDR3 spells CASSSRRDRGRTNYGYTF. The DNA of the CDR3 is TGTGCCAGCAGTTCACGTCGGGACAGGGGCCGTACTAACTATGGCTACACCTTC.